This TCR beta chain is drawn from a study of cytotoxic CD8 clonotypes in ibrutinib-treated CLL. This CDR3 is 14 amino acids long. Trimming cost V 8 bases and J 8 bases; bases outside gene matches: 5. Germline V gives CDR1 ENHRY, CDR2 SYGVKD. This table comes from immunoSEQ multiplex PCR, and its TCRdb copy is limited to in-frame clones, with some not included. Here the sample spans about 15,000 clones, approximately 60% being singletons. This clone was recorded a few times. Its matching antigen is unknown. Notes on the study in general: Baseline levels were approached again at progression, after clonality had risen at ibrutinib response.

The chain recombines TRBV10-3 with TRBJ2-2, with 13 bases matching TRBD2. The sample was PBMCs, taken before ibrutinib treatment. This clonotype was sampled from a human donor with chronic lymphocytic leukemia. DNA of the CDR3: TGTGCCATCTCTGGACTAGCGGGAGAAGGGGAGCTGTTTTTT. This sequence encodes CAISGLAGEGELFF.